This record looks at one T cell receptor (beta chain) sequence and its context. Its antigen remains unidentified. These data come from a study of T cell responses to AZD1222 COVID-19 vaccine. As for the study in general: Pooling covered second doses at about 4 or about 12 weeks. Broader study findings: An increase in Spike-specific TCR breadth and depth was observed after two AZD1222 doses. Nearly half of spike-specific TCRs reportedly target variant regions that are unmutated in the B.1.351 and B.1.1.7 variants.

V lost 7 bases and J lost 4, with 17 bases in between. CDR1 is MNHEY and CDR2 is SVGAGI in the germline V gene. The CDR3 extends over 15 amino acids. Only in-frame clones appear in the TCRdb table, and some are missing; sequencing was by immunoSEQ multiplex PCR. The sample includes more than 95,000 clones, 90% of them seen just once. The specimen was peripheral blood, collected on day 0 of AZD1222 vaccination. This TCR was sampled from an adult in good health. This sequence joins TRBV6-5 and TRBJ1-3; D remains ambiguous. CDR3 residues: CASTQTALSGNTIYF. The CDR3 region has the DNA TGTGCCAGCACCCAGACTGCTCTCTCGGGAAACACCATATATTTT.